The rows below give T cell receptor beta chains drawn from one sample of a study of cytotoxic CD8 clonotypes in ibrutinib-treated CLL. TCRdb keeps only in-frame clones here, not all; method: immunoSEQ multiplex PCR. The repertoire holds around 250,000 clones, with 60% to 75% as singletons. Sample: PBMCs, taken after 24 months of ibrutinib treatment. The receptors shown here come from a human donor with chronic lymphocytic leukemia. The CDR3 runs from the conserved cysteine through the conserved F or W. Each record gives: clone size, J gene, V gene, D gene, CDR3 DNA, CDR3 protein. D genes are given only for firm matches. Clone size is not always given. Where it is, it says once, few, many or a class for expanded clones.

clone_size: few
j_call: TRBJ1-1
v_call: TRBV5-1
d_call: NA
cdr3_nt: TGCGCCAGCGCCCCCCTTTTAGGCACTGAAGCTTTCTTT
cdr3_aa: CASAPLLGTEAFF

clone_size: NA
j_call: TRBJ1-5
v_call: TRBV28
d_call: TRBD1
cdr3_nt: TGTGCCAGCAGTTTATTTCGGGGGGGACAGAATCAGCCCCAGCATTTT
cdr3_aa: CASSLFRGGQNQPQHF

clone_size: NA
j_call: TRBJ2-3
v_call: TRBV4-1
d_call: NA
cdr3_nt: TGCGCCAGCAGCCAAGATTACGCAGGAGGGGGGAGCACAGATACGCAGTATTTT
cdr3_aa: CASSQDYAGGGSTDTQYF

clone_size: NA
j_call: TRBJ2-6
v_call: TRBV28
d_call: NA
cdr3_nt: TGTGCCAGCAGGGAGTTCGGGGCCGGGGCCAACGTCCTGACTTTC
cdr3_aa: CASREFGAGANVLTF

clone_size: few
j_call: TRBJ2-7
v_call: TRBV7-8
d_call: NA
cdr3_nt: TGTGCCAGCAGTTCCCGGGACCCGTCCTACGAGCAGTACTTC
cdr3_aa: CASSSRDPSYEQYF

clone_size: NA
j_call: TRBJ2-2
v_call: TRBV11-2
d_call: NA
cdr3_nt: TGTGCCAGCAGCTTAGATGGGAACACCGGGGAGCTGTTTTTT
cdr3_aa: CASSLDGNTGELFF

clone_size: few
j_call: TRBJ1-2
v_call: TRBV27
d_call: TRBD1
cdr3_nt: TGTGCCAGCAGCTCAGGGGGGGACTATGGCTACACCTTC
cdr3_aa: CASSSGGDYGYTF

clone_size: NA
j_call: TRBJ2-7
v_call: TRBV18
d_call: NA
cdr3_nt: TGTGCCAGCTCCCCGGACCAGACCTACGAGCAGTACTTC
cdr3_aa: CASSPDQTYEQYF

clone_size: NA
j_call: TRBJ2-6
v_call: TRBV27
d_call: NA
cdr3_nt: TGTGCCAGCAGTACAGCTTCTGGGGCCAACGTCCTGACTTTC
cdr3_aa: CASSTASGANVLTF

clone_size: NA
j_call: TRBJ2-5
v_call: TRBV30
d_call: TRBD2
cdr3_nt: TGTGCCTGGAGTGAAACTAGCGGCCAAGAGACCCAGTACTTC
cdr3_aa: CAWSETSGQETQYF

clone_size: NA
j_call: TRBJ1-2
v_call: TRBV27
d_call: NA
cdr3_nt: TGTGCCAGCAGTTTAGAGCCCAGGGGTCCCTATGGCTACACCTTC
cdr3_aa: CASSLEPRGPYGYTF

clone_size: NA
j_call: TRBJ1-2
v_call: TRBV27
d_call: TRBD1
cdr3_nt: TGTGCCAGCGGAAAAGACAGGGGGAATCTTTATGGCTACACCTTC
cdr3_aa: CASGKDRGNLYGYTF

clone_size: few
j_call: TRBJ1-5
v_call: TRBV10-3
d_call: NA
cdr3_nt: TGTGCCATCAGTGATAGTAGCAATCAGCCCCAGCATTTT
cdr3_aa: CAISDSSNQPQHF

clone_size: NA
j_call: TRBJ2-5
v_call: TRBV1
d_call: NA
cdr3_nt: TGCACCAGCAGCCAAGAAGGATGGGGGGGACAAGAGACCCAGTACTTC
cdr3_aa: CTSSQEGWGGQETQYF

clone_size: NA
j_call: TRBJ2-7
v_call: TRBV30
d_call: TRBD1
cdr3_nt: TGTGCCGGGACGGGGACAGGATACTACGAGCAGTACTTC
cdr3_aa: CAGTGTGYYEQYF

clone_size: few
j_call: TRBJ2-3
v_call: TRBV2
d_call: NA
cdr3_nt: TGTGCCAGCAGTGGAGGGCCCTCAGGGAATACGCAGTATTTT
cdr3_aa: CASSGGPSGNTQYF

clone_size: once
j_call: TRBJ2-1
v_call: TRBV18
d_call: NA
cdr3_nt: TGTGCCAGCTCACCACCATCCCTGCGGGAGCAGTTCTTC
cdr3_aa: CASSPPSLREQFF

clone_size: NA
j_call: TRBJ1-2
v_call: TRBV7-9
d_call: NA
cdr3_nt: TGTGCCAGCAGCTCCCTTGGGCCTCTGGTGCATGGCTACACCTTC
cdr3_aa: CASSSLGPLVHGYTF

clone_size: NA
j_call: TRBJ2-7
v_call: TRBV6-5
d_call: NA
cdr3_nt: TGTGCCAGCAGTTTAGCCGACGGGACCTACGAGCAGTACTTC
cdr3_aa: CASSLADGTYEQYF

clone_size: NA
j_call: TRBJ1-5
v_call: TRBV5-8
d_call: NA
cdr3_nt: TGTGCCAGCAGCTCGGGGGTCCGATTGGCAGAAACTTATCAGCCCCAGCATTTT
cdr3_aa: CASSSGVRLAETYQPQHF

clone_size: NA
j_call: TRBJ2-3
v_call: TRBV5-1
d_call: NA
cdr3_nt: TGCGCCAGCAGCTCTAATTCGGATGGCACAGATACGCAGTATTTT
cdr3_aa: CASSSNSDGTDTQYF

clone_size: once
j_call: TRBJ1-5
v_call: TRBV7-8
d_call: TRBD1
cdr3_nt: TGTGCCAGCAGCTCCGTGGACAGGGGACCTCAGCCCCAGCATTTT
cdr3_aa: CASSSVDRGPQPQHF

clone_size: few
j_call: TRBJ2-5
v_call: TRBV7-9
d_call: NA
cdr3_nt: TGTGCCAGCAGCCCCGGGAGATCAGAGACCCAGTACTTC
cdr3_aa: CASSPGRSETQYF

clone_size: once
j_call: TRBJ2-1
v_call: TRBV27
d_call: NA
cdr3_nt: TGTGCCAGCAGTTCCTATTGGGCCTCACTGGACGATGAGCAGTTCTTC
cdr3_aa: CASSSYWASLDDEQFF

clone_size: NA
j_call: TRBJ1-5
v_call: TRBV28
d_call: NA
cdr3_nt: TGTGCCAGCAGTTTAGACGGGAATCAGCCCCAGCATTTT
cdr3_aa: CASSLDGNQPQHF

clone_size: few
j_call: TRBJ1-5
v_call: TRBV2
d_call: TRBD1
cdr3_nt: TGTGCCAGCCAGGGGGATGGCAATCAGCCCCAGCATTTT
cdr3_aa: CASQGDGNQPQHF

clone_size: few
j_call: TRBJ1-1
v_call: TRBV5-1
d_call: TRBD1
cdr3_nt: TGCGCCAGCGGACCCGGACAGGGTAACACTGAAGCTTTCTTT
cdr3_aa: CASGPGQGNTEAFF

clone_size: NA
j_call: TRBJ1-1
v_call: TRBV25-1
d_call: NA
cdr3_nt: TGTGCCAGCCGCCCTGGCCATGGGACTGAAGCTTTCTTT
cdr3_aa: CASRPGHGTEAFF

clone_size: NA
j_call: TRBJ1-4
v_call: TRBV6-6
d_call: NA
cdr3_nt: TGTGCCAGCAGAGGAGACAGGTTCGGGGCTAATGAAAAACTGTTTTTT
cdr3_aa: CASRGDRFGANEKLFF

clone_size: NA
j_call: TRBJ1-3
v_call: TRBV6-5
d_call: TRBD1
cdr3_nt: TGTGCCAGCAGTATGGGGACAGGGCCGGGAAACACCATATATTTT
cdr3_aa: CASSMGTGPGNTIYF

clone_size: NA
j_call: TRBJ2-7
v_call: TRBV11-2
d_call: NA
cdr3_nt: TGTGCCAGCAGCTTAGATTCCGGAAGGGGGGTCGAGCAGTACTTC
cdr3_aa: CASSLDSGRGVEQYF

clone_size: NA
j_call: TRBJ2-5
v_call: TRBV2
d_call: TRBD1
cdr3_nt: TGTGCCAGCAGTTGGGACAGGGGGCTTGAGACCCAGTACTTC
cdr3_aa: CASSWDRGLETQYF

clone_size: NA
j_call: TRBJ2-1
v_call: TRBV2
d_call: NA
cdr3_nt: TGTGCCAGCAGTGAAATGGGGCGCGGGGAGCAGTTCTTC
cdr3_aa: CASSEMGRGEQFF

clone_size: NA
j_call: TRBJ1-2
v_call: TRBV5-1
d_call: NA
cdr3_nt: TGCGCCAGCAGCCTTACTAACTATGGCTACACCTTC
cdr3_aa: CASSLTNYGYTF

clone_size: NA
j_call: TRBJ2-2
v_call: TRBV27
d_call: NA
cdr3_nt: TGTGCCAGCAGCCTACCCGAGGGCGGGGAGCTGTTTTTT
cdr3_aa: CASSLPEGGELFF

clone_size: few
j_call: TRBJ1-1
v_call: TRBV30
d_call: NA
cdr3_nt: TGTGCCTGGAGTGAAGAGACAGGAAGGAACACTGAAGCTTTCTTT
cdr3_aa: CAWSEETGRNTEAFF

clone_size: NA
j_call: TRBJ2-7
v_call: TRBV28
d_call: NA
cdr3_nt: TGTGCCAGCAGGGGGGTAGGGGCCTACGAGCAGTACTTC
cdr3_aa: CASRGVGAYEQYF

clone_size: NA
j_call: TRBJ2-2
v_call: TRBV10-3
d_call: TRBD2
cdr3_nt: TGTGCCATCAGTGAATTACTAGCGGGAGGGAACACCGGGGAGCTGTTTTTT
cdr3_aa: CAISELLAGGNTGELFF

clone_size: NA
j_call: TRBJ2-7
v_call: TRBV7-9
d_call: TRBD1
cdr3_nt: TGTGCCAGCAGCCCGACCTTAGCCGGGACAGGGAATGGCTACGAGCAGTACTTC
cdr3_aa: CASSPTLAGTGNGYEQYF

clone_size: NA
j_call: TRBJ1-6
v_call: TRBV2
d_call: TRBD1
cdr3_nt: TGTGCCAGATTGTCCGGGACAGGGGTCTCACCCCTCCACTTT
cdr3_aa: CARLSGTGVSPLHF

clone_size: NA
j_call: TRBJ2-1
v_call: TRBV9
d_call: NA
cdr3_nt: TGTGCCAGCAGACGGGACGAGAATTACAATGAGCAGTTCTTC
cdr3_aa: CASRRDENYNEQFF

clone_size: NA
j_call: TRBJ1-1
v_call: TRBV6-6
d_call: NA
cdr3_nt: TGTGCCAGCCTAAATGACAGGAACACTGAAGCTTTCTTT
cdr3_aa: CASLNDRNTEAFF

clone_size: NA
j_call: TRBJ2-7
v_call: TRBV28
d_call: TRBD1
cdr3_nt: TGTGCCAGCAGTCCTGGGACAGCAACCTCCTACGAGCAGTACTTC
cdr3_aa: CASSPGTATSYEQYF

clone_size: NA
j_call: TRBJ2-7
v_call: TRBV6-6
d_call: NA
cdr3_nt: TGTGCCAGCAGTTACAAGAGGGACGGAGCACAGTACTTC
cdr3_aa: CASSYKRDGAQYF

clone_size: NA
j_call: TRBJ2-6
v_call: TRBV27
d_call: NA
cdr3_nt: TGTGCCAGCAGACCGGGCAGTTCTGGGGCCAACGTCCTGACTTTC
cdr3_aa: CASRPGSSGANVLTF

clone_size: few
j_call: TRBJ2-7
v_call: TRBV6-5
d_call: NA
cdr3_nt: TGTGCCAGCAGTTACCAAAGCGGCTCCTACGAGCAGTACTTC
cdr3_aa: CASSYQSGSYEQYF

clone_size: NA
j_call: TRBJ2-7
v_call: TRBV27
d_call: NA
cdr3_nt: TGTGCCAGCAGTTTCTTTATAGCGTCCGAGCAGTACTTC
cdr3_aa: CASSFFIASEQYF

clone_size: once
j_call: TRBJ2-7
v_call: TRBV18
d_call: TRBD2
cdr3_nt: TGTGCCAGCTCACGATCGACTAGCGGAGCCTACGAGCAGTACTTC
cdr3_aa: CASSRSTSGAYEQYF

clone_size: NA
j_call: TRBJ2-7
v_call: TRBV28
d_call: NA
cdr3_nt: TGTGCCAGCAGTTTCCCCGGACAGAACTACGAGCAGTACTTC
cdr3_aa: CASSFPGQNYEQYF

clone_size: NA
j_call: TRBJ2-7
v_call: TRBV9
d_call: NA
cdr3_nt: TGTGCCAGCAGCGTAGAACAGGGCTCGCACGAGCAGTACTTC
cdr3_aa: CASSVEQGSHEQYF

clone_size: once
j_call: TRBJ1-1
v_call: TRBV27
d_call: TRBD1
cdr3_nt: TGTGCCAGCAGTTCAATTCGCTCCGGGACAGGGAGGGTGTACACTGAAGCTTTCTTT
cdr3_aa: CASSSIRSGTGRVYTEAFF

clone_size: NA
j_call: TRBJ1-1
v_call: TRBV6-5
d_call: NA
cdr3_nt: TGTGCCAGCAGTGAATCGACAGTTTCCCTCTTT
cdr3_aa: CASSESTVSLF

clone_size: NA
j_call: TRBJ1-5
v_call: TRBV15
d_call: TRBD1
cdr3_nt: TGTGCCACCGGGGGACCAGGGGGCGAGCCCCAGCATTTT
cdr3_aa: CATGGPGGEPQHF

clone_size: NA
j_call: TRBJ2-1
v_call: TRBV18
d_call: TRBD2
cdr3_nt: TGTGCCAGCTCACCCGGGACTAGCGGGAGCCCATTTGAGCAGTTCTTC
cdr3_aa: CASSPGTSGSPFEQFF

clone_size: NA
j_call: TRBJ1-1
v_call: TRBV6-5
d_call: TRBD1
cdr3_nt: TGTGCCAGCAGTTACACACAGGGGGCCGGGAACACTGAAGCTTTCTTT
cdr3_aa: CASSYTQGAGNTEAFF

clone_size: NA
j_call: TRBJ1-1
v_call: TRBV7-3
d_call: NA
cdr3_nt: TGTGCCAGCAGCCCCCGGGAGGATAGCACTGAAGCTTTCTTT
cdr3_aa: CASSPREDSTEAFF

clone_size: NA
j_call: TRBJ1-5
v_call: TRBV6-6
d_call: NA
cdr3_nt: TGTGCCAGCAGTTACTCGAGTACAGGGCCTCAGCCCCAGCATTTT
cdr3_aa: CASSYSSTGPQPQHF

clone_size: few
j_call: TRBJ2-3
v_call: TRBV5-1
d_call: NA
cdr3_nt: TGCGCCAGCAGCTTGGTGGGGATAATCACAGATACGCAGTATTTT
cdr3_aa: CASSLVGIITDTQYF

clone_size: NA
j_call: TRBJ2-7
v_call: TRBV29-1
d_call: NA
cdr3_nt: TGCAGCGTGAAGAGCGCCTACGAGCAGTACTTC
cdr3_aa: CSVKSAYEQYF

clone_size: NA
j_call: TRBJ1-3
v_call: TRBV19
d_call: NA
cdr3_nt: TGTGCCAGTAGTGGGGGCCTGCCGAGCTCTGGAAACACCATATATTTT
cdr3_aa: CASSGGLPSSGNTIYF